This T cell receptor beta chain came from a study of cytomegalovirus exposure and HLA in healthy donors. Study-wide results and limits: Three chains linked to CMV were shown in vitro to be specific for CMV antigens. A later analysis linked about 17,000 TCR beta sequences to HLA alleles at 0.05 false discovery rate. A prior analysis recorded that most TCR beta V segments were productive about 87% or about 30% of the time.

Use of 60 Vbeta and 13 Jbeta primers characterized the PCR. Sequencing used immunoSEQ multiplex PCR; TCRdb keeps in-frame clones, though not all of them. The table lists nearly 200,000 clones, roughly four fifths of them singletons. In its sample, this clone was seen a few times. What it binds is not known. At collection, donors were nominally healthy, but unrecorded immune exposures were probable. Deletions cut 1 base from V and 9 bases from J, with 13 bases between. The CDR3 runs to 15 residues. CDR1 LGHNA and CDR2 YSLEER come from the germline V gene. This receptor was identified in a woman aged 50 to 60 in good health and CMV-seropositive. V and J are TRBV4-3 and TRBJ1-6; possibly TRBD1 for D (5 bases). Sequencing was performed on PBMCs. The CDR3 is CASSQGAGPSSPLHF. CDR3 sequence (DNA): TGCGCCAGCAGCCAAGGGGCAGGGCCGAGTTCACCCCTCCACTTT.